This T cell receptor beta chain was sequenced for a study of identical twins. The J segment lost 0 bases and the V segment lost 3 bases, leaving 2 bases of the junction unmatched. The CDR3 runs 17 residues. CDR1 KGHSH and CDR2 LQKENI come from the germline V gene. Each CDR3 protein is one row after TCRdb ran MiXCR on the 5' RACE reads. The sample has some 260,000 distinct CDR3 sequences; 11% to 15% are singletons. What was sequenced was memory (CD45RO+) T cells sorted from blood. The chain uses TRBV18 and TRBJ2-1, with 13 bases lining up with TRBD2. This clonotype originated in a woman younger than 30 in good health. The CDR3 loop reads CASSPRTSGSSYNEQFF. For the CDR3, the DNA is TGTGCCAGCTCACCTAGGACTAGCGGGAGCTCCTACAATGAGCAGTTCTTC. Full variable domain (outside the CDR3, taken from reference TRBV18 and TRBJ2-1): NAGVMQNPRHLVRRRGQEARLRCSPMKGHSHVYWYRQLPEEGLKFMVYLQKENIIDESGMPKERFSAEFPKEGPSILRIQQVVRGDSAAYFCASSPRTSGSSYNEQFFGPGTRLTVL.